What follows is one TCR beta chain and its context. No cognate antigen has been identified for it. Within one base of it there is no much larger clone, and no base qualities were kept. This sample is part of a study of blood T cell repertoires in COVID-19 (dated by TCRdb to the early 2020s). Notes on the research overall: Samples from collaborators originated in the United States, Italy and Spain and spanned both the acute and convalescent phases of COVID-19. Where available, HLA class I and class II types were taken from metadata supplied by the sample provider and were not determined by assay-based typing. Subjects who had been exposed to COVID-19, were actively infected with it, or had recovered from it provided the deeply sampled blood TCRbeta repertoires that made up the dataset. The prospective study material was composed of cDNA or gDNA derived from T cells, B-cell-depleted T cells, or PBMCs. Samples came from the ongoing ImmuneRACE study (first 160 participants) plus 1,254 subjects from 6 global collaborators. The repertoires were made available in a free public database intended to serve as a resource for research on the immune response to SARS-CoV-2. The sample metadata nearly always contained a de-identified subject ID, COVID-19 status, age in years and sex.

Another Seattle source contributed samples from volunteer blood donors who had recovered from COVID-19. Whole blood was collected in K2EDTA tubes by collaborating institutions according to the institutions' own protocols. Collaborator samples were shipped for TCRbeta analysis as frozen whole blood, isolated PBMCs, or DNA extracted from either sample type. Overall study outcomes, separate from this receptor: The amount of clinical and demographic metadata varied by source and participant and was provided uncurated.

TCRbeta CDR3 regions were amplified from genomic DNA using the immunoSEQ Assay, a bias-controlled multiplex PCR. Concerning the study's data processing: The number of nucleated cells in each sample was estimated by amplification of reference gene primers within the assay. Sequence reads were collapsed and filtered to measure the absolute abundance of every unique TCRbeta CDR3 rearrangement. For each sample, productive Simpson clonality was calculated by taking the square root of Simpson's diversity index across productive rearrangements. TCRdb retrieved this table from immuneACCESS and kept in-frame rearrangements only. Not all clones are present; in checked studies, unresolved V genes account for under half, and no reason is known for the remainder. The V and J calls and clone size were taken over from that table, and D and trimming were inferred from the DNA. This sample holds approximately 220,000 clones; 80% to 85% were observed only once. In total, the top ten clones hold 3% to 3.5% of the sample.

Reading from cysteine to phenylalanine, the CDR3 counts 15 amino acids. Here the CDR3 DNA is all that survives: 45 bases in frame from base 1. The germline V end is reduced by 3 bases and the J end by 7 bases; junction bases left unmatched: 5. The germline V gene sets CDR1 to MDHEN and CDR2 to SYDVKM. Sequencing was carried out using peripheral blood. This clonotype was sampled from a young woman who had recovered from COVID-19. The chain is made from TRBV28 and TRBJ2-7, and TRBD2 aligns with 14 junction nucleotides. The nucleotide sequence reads TGTGCCAGCAGTTTTGGGACTAGCGGGAGACGGGAGCAGTACTTC. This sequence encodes CASSFGTSGRREQYF. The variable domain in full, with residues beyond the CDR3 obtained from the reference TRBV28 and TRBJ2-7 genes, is DVKVTQSSRYLVKRTGEKVFLECVQDMDHENMFWYRQDPGLGLRLIYFSYDVKMKEKGDIPEGYSVSREKKERFSLILESASTNQTSMYLCASSFGTSGRREQYFGPGTRLTVT.